This T cell receptor beta chain was retrieved from a study of T cell responses to AZD1222 COVID-19 vaccine. Whole-study results and caveats: Increased Spike-specific TCR breadth and depth were observed after two AZD1222 doses.

Libraries were prepared by immunoSEQ multiplex PCR; TCRdb keeps only in-frame clonotypes and omits some of them. The repertoire holds about 110,000 clones, with 70% to 90% as singletons. The count of this clone is one. Its cognate antigen is unknown. Trimming stripped 4 bases from V and 3 bases from J, with 14 bases between. The CDR3 totals 15 residues. In germline, CDR1 is SGHTS, CDR2 YDEGEE. Sequencing used peripheral blood, obtained on day 0 of AZD1222 vaccination. The sequence was collected from an adult in good health. The V gene is TRBV5-8, the J gene TRBJ1-5; D gene uncertain. DNA of the CDR3: TGTGCCAGCAGCCCCACCGGGGAGCCCAATCAGCCCCAGCATTTT. Protein product: CASSPTGEPNQPQHF.